This TCR beta chain appears in the sequencing data of a study of identical twins. TCRdb reprocessed the 5' RACE reads via MiXCR and lists one record per CDR3 protein. The sample includes about 690,000 distinct CDR3 sequences, roughly 6% of them seen just once. V was pared by 5 bases and J by 3 bases, with 4 bases of the junction left unmatched. The CDR3 is made up of 16 amino acids. Germline assignment: CDR1 LNHNV and CDR2 YYDKDF (reference sequence). The specimen was naive T cells sorted from blood. This receptor was identified in a man younger than 35 in good health. The chain has TRBV15 and TRBJ2-3; TRBD2 matches at 14 bases. The CDR3 protein is CATSGRLAGGTDTQYF. CDR3 coding DNA: TGTGCCACCAGCGGTCGACTAGCGGGAGGGACAGATACGCAGTATTTT.